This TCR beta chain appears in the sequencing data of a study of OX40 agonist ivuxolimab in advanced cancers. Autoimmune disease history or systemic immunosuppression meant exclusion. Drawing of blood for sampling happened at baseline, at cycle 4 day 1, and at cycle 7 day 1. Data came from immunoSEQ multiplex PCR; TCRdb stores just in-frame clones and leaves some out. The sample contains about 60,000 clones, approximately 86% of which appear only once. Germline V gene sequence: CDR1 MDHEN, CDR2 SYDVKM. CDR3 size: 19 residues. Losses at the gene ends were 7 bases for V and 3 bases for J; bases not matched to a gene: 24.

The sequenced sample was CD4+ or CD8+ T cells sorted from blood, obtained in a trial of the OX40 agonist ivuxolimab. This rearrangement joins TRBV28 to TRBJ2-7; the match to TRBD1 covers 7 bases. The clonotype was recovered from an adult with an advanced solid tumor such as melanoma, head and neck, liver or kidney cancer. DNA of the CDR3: TGTGCCAGCACCCCTTTGAAGGGGGCGATTCCAGGTCCCCGCTACGAGCAGTACTTC. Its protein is CASTPLKGAIPGPRYEQYF. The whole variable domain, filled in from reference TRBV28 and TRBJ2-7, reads DVKVTQSSRYLVKRTGEKVFLECVQDMDHENMFWYRQDPGLGLRLIYFSYDVKMKEKGDIPEGYSVSREKKERFSLILESASTNQTSMYLCASTPLKGAIPGPRYEQYFGPGTRLTVT.